This T cell receptor beta chain was recovered during a study of T-cell memory formation after mild COVID-19. TCRdb re-derived calls from the 5' RACE reads in MiXCR, one entry per CDR3 protein. The table includes some 300,000 distinct CDR3 sequences, 20% to 25% detected once. Germline V gene data show CDR1 as MNHEY and CDR2 as SVGAGI. This CDR3 has 15 residues. Trimming shortened V by 5 bases and J by 8 bases, and 21 bases separated the two germline ends. This chain connects TRBV6-5 to TRBJ1-2; tentative D call: TRBD1 (6 bases). The specimen sequenced was PBMCs or a T cell subset sorted from them (not recorded which). The clonotype was recovered from a young man who had mild COVID-19 (a few samples of this study predate the infection). Cell type and time point are not known. This chain's CDR3 is CASSPSTGPGGGYTF. In DNA, the CDR3 is TGTGCCAGCAGTCCCTCTACAGGGCCCGGAGGAGGCTACACCTTC.